These 12 T cell receptor beta chains share one sample of origin, sequenced in a study of T cells after yellow fever vaccination. TCRdb recomputed calls from the 5' RACE reads with MiXCR, one row per CDR3 protein. Among 600,000 to 750,000 distinct CDR3 sequences listed, about 12% were seen once. Sequencing was performed on PBMCs, taken on the day of the yellow fever booster vaccination. The origin of the receptors is a man aged 30-40 years who received the YFV17D yellow fever vaccine.

The V call is TRBV5-6, the J call TRBJ1-1; no reliable D call. The V gene lost 4 bases and the J gene lost 8 bases, with 9 bases spanning the gap. The CDR3 length is 11 residues. Germline V gene sequence: CDR1 SGHDT, CDR2 YYEEEE. CDR3 residues: CASSRLVEAFF. The CDR3 coding sequence is TGTGCCAGCAGCCGACTCGTGGAAGCTTTCTTT.

This clonotype occurred a few times. The V gene is TRBV3-1, the J gene TRBJ2-7, with D unresolved. This CDR3 contains 13 residues. The V gene lost 1 base and the J gene lost 6 bases, with 10 bases spanning the gap. Germline CDR1 LGHDT, CDR2 YNNKEL (reference sequence). CDR3 loop: CASSQGLRGEQYF. CDR3 coding DNA: TGTGCCAGCAGCCAAGGCTTGAGAGGCGAGCAGTACTTC.

The chain uses TRBV3-1 and TRBJ2-5, with 10 bases identical to TRBD1. The ends lost 4 bases at V and 5 bases at J; junction bases unmatched: 7. Germline CDR1 and CDR2: LGHDT and YNNKEL (reference sequence). The CDR3 totals 15 residues. Written as DNA, the CDR3 is TGTGCCAGCAGCCGACAGGGGGCTACCGTGGAGACCCAGTACTTC. Its translation: CASSRQGATVETQYF.

The chain recombines TRBV20-1 with TRBJ2-7, with a weak D call TRBD2 (6 bases). Germline V gene data show CDR1 as DFQATT and CDR2 as SNEGSKA (reference sequence). This CDR3 is built from 14 residues. Trimming took off 5 bases at V and 2 bases at J, with 16 bases between the two ends. The CDR3 protein is CSAGGAADTYEQYF. DNA for the CDR3: TGCAGTGCTGGAGGGGCAGCCGATACCTACGAGCAGTACTTC.

This clonotype was observed a handful of times. The chain recombines TRBV7-2 with TRBJ2-7; 10 nucleotides line up with TRBD2. Unmatched junction bases numbered 4, after V lost 5 bases and J lost 0 bases. CDR3 length: 15 residues. The germline V gene has CDR1 SGHTA and CDR2 FQGNSA. The CDR3 DNA follows: TGTGCCAGCAGCGTACGGACTAGCGGCTCCTACGAGCAGTACTTC. Translating it yields CASSVRTSGSYEQYF.

This sequence joins TRBV6-6 and TRBJ1-2; TRBD1 agrees at 7 bases. Per the germline V gene, CDR1 is MNHNY and CDR2 is SVGAGI (reference sequence). The CDR3 extends over 13 amino acids. The J segment lost 5 bases and the V segment lost 5 bases, leaving 5 bases of the junction unmatched. The CDR3 is CASSPRDRYGYTF. In nucleotides, the CDR3 is TGTGCCAGCAGTCCCCGGGACAGATATGGCTACACCTTC.

This clonotype was seen a handful of times. This chain links TRBV29-1 with TRBJ2-4, with D possibly being TRBD1 (6 bases). The CDR3 covers 11 residues. V was cut by 7 bases and J by 9 bases, with 13 bases left in between. The germline V gene has CDR1 SQVTM and CDR2 ANQGSEA. In nucleotides, the CDR3 is TGCAGCGCAGCCCAGGGGTCCATTCAGTACTTC. Translating it yields CSAAQGSIQYF.

In its sample, this clonotype was seen a few times. The V gene is TRBV7-2, the J gene TRBJ1-1; the D is unclear. The CDR3 totals 12 residues. The germline V and J ends were trimmed by 5 bases and 4 bases, with 8 bases remaining between them. Germline V gene lookup returns CDR1 SGHTA and CDR2 FQGNSA. The CDR3 DNA sequence: TGTGCCAGCAGCATCCTTGTCACTGAAGCTTTCTTT. Encoded protein: CASSILVTEAFF.

The CDR3 DNA reads TGTGCCAGCAGCTTAATTTTTCGTGTCGTTGGGCGGAAGGGGGAGACCCAGTACTTC. Translated, it gives CASSLIFRVVGRKGETQYF. The gene calls are TRBV11-2 and TRBJ2-5; TRBD1 is a possible D gene (5 bases). The germline gives CDR1 SGHAT, CDR2 FQNNGV. Trimming shortened V by 2 bases and J by 5 bases, and 27 bases separated the two germline ends. This CDR3 has 19 amino acids.

DNA of the CDR3: TGCGCCAGCAGAGAGGGGCCGGGCAATCAGCCCCAGCATTTT. As protein: CASREGPGNQPQHF. The J gene is TRBJ1-5, the V gene TRBV10-2; D perhaps matches TRBD1 (5 bases). With 6 bases removed from V and 2 bases from J, the gap between germline ends came to 11 bases. This CDR3 contains 14 residues. Germline loops: CDR1 WSHSY, CDR2 SAAADI.

This clonotype showed up many times. The chain links TRBV5-1 to TRBJ2-7, with D perhaps matching TRBD1 or TRBD2 (7 bases each). Germline-derived CDR1 and CDR2 are SGHRS and YFSETQ. V was pared by 2 bases and J by 5 bases, with 14 bases between. The CDR3 consists of 14 residues. The CDR3 region is CASSLSGTVDEQYF. The DNA for the CDR3 is TGCGCCAGCAGCTTAAGCGGGACAGTCGACGAGCAGTACTTC.

This clonotype has a handful of counts. The chain couples TRBV5-6 to TRBJ1-2; D gene ambiguous. The CDR3 spans 14 residues. CDR1 SGHDT and CDR2 YYEEEE come from the germline V gene. With 2 bases removed from V and 6 bases from J, the gap between germline ends came to 14 bases. The CDR3 protein is CASSFSPGWDGYTF. In nucleotides, the CDR3 is TGTGCCAGCAGCTTTAGTCCGGGCTGGGATGGCTACACCTTC. Using reference TRBV5-6 and TRBJ1-2 for the parts outside the CDR3, the full variable domain is DAGVTQSPTHLIKTRGQQVTLRCSPKSGHDTVSWYQQALGQGPQFIFQYYEEEERQRGNFPDRFSGHQFPNYSSELNVNALLLGDSALYLCASSFSPGWDGYTFGSGTRLTVV.